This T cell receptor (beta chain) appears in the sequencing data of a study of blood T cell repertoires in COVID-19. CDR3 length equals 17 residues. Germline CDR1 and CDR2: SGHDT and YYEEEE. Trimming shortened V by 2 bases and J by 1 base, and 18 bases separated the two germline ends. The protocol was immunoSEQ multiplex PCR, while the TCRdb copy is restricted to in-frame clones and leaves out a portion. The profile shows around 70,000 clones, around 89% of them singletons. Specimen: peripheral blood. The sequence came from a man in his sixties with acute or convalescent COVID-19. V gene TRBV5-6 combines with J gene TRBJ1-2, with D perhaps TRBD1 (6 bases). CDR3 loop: CASSFITGTTLNYGYTF. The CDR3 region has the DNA TGTGCCAGCAGCTTCATTACTGGGACAACCCTTAACTATGGCTACACCTTC.